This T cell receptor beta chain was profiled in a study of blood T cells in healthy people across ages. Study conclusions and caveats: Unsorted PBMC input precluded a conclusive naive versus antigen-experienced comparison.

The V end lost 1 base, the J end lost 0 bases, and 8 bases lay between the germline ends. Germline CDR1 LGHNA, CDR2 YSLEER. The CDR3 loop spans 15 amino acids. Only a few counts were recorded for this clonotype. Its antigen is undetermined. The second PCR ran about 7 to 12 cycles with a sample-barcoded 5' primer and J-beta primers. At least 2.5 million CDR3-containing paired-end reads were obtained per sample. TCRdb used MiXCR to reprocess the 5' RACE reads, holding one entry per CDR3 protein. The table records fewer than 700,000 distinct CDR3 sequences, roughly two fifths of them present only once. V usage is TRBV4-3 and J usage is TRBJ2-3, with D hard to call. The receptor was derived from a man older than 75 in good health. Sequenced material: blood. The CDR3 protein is CASSQGGVSTDTQYF. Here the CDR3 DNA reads TGCGCCAGCAGCCAAGGAGGCGTGAGCACAGATACGCAGTATTTT.